This paragraph covers one T cell receptor (beta chain) sequence. Antigen unknown. Other DNA sequences in the same sample also yield this CDR3. This sample was included in a study of cytomegalovirus exposure and HLA in healthy donors. Study-level findings and limits: The Asian-associated ancestry cluster reportedly had fewer N-insertions than the roughly 700-donor mean in a later analysis. Researchers reportedly found TCR beta sequences accurately predicted most subjects' HLA-A and HLA-B alleles.

The PCR was carried out with 60 Vbeta primers and 13 Jbeta primers. The method was immunoSEQ multiplex PCR; TCRdb's version includes in-frame clones alone and lacks a portion of them. The sample shows about 200,000 clones, around 83% of them seen only once. CDR1 and CDR2 from the germline V gene are MNHEY and SVGAGI. V dropped 5 bases and J dropped 4; count of bases not matched to a gene: 3. The CDR3 is made up of 13 amino acids. The source is a woman aged 40 to 50 in good health and CMV-seronegative. The source material was PBMCs. The chain carries TRBV6-5 and TRBJ1-2; 8 bases line up with TRBD1. This CDR3 reads CASSPTGGYGYTF. CDR3 DNA sequence: TGTGCCAGCAGTCCTACAGGGGGCTATGGCTACACCTTC.